The present T cell receptor (beta chain) was sequenced within a study of cytomegalovirus exposure and HLA in healthy donors. Notes on the study in general: The authors enumerated under 200 TCR beta chains as linked to cytomegalovirus. A subsequent analysis found that TCR clusters from the first cohort also tended to co-occur in the 90 to 150 validation repertoires, with about 93% of cluster scores above 0.

For this clone: Its antigen is still unknown.

Only in-frame clones appear in the TCRdb table, and some are missing; sequencing was by immunoSEQ multiplex PCR. Counted here are approximately 140,000 clones, 84% occurring once; the ten biggest clones make up around 1.4%. The donors were in the 120-subject validation cohort, distinct from the 666-subject first cohort. The CDR3 totals 17 residues. Sequenced material: PBMCs. This TCR was sampled from a woman aged 25 to 45 in good health and CMV-seronegative. The rearrangement uses TRBV1 and TRBJ1-5. TRBV1 is a recognized pseudogene. For the CDR3, the DNA is TGCACCAGCAGCCAAGATAGGGTCGCAGCGGACAATCAGCCCCAGCATTTT. Translation: CTSSQDRVAADNQPQHF.